This TCR beta chain was sequenced for a study of blood T cell repertoires in COVID-19. As for the study in general: PBMCs, B-cell-depleted T cells, or T cells were the source of the cDNA or gDNA that made up the material.

The data were produced by immunoSEQ multiplex PCR, yet TCRdb's version contains in-frame clones alone and is incomplete. The data contain some 150,000 clones, roughly 84% of them singletons. Looked up from germline, CDR1 is SQVTM and CDR2 is ANQGSEA. The germline V and J ends were trimmed by 3 bases and 4 bases, with 12 bases remaining between them. The CDR3 loop spans 14 amino acids. This clone was picked up a small number of times. The chain links TRBV29-1 to TRBJ2-2, with D possibly being TRBD1 (6 bases). Sequenced: PBMCs or T cells enriched from blood (not recorded which). The receptor was isolated from a woman in her fifties or sixties who had been exposed to COVID-19. CDR3 in amino acids: CSVDTQGTTGELFF. As DNA, the CDR3 is TGCAGCGTTGACACTCAGGGGACCACCGGGGAGCTGTTTTTT.